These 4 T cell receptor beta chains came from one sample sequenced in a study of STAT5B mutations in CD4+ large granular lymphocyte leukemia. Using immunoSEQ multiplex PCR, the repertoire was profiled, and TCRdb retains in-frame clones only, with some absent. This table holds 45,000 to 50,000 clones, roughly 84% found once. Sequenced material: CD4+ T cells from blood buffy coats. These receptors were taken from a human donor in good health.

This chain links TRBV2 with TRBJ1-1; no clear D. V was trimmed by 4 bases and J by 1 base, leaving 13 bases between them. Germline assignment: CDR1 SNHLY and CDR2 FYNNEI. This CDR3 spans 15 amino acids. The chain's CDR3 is CASSGQPGRNTEAFF. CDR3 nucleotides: TGTGCCAGCAGTGGCCAGCCCGGGAGGAACACTGAAGCTTTCTTT.

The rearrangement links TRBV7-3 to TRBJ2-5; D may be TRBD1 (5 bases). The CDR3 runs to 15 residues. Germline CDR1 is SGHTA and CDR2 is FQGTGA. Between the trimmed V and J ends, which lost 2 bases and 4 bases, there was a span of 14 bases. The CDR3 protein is CASSLDVIQGETQYF. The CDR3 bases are TGTGCCAGCAGCTTAGATGTGATTCAGGGAGAGACCCAGTACTTC.

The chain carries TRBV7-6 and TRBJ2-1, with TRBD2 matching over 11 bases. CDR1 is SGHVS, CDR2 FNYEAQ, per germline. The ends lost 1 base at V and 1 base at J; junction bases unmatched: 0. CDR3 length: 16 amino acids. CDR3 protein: CASSLGLAGSYNEQFF. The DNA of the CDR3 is TGTGCCAGCAGCTTAGGACTAGCGGGGTCCTACAATGAGCAGTTCTTC.

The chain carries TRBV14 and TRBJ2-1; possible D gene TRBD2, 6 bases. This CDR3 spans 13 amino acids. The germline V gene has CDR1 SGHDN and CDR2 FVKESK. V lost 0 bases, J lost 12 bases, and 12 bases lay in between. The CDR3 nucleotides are TGTGCCAGCAGCCAAGATATGTTGGGGGGGCAGTTCTTC. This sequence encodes CASSQDMLGGQFF. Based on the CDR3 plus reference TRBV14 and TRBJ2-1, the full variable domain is EAGVTQFPSHSVIEKGQTVTLRCDPISGHDNLYWYRRVMGKEIKFLLHFVKESKQDESGMPNNRFLAERTGGTYSTLKVQPAELEDSGVYFCASSQDMLGGQFFGPGTRLTVL.